Each of the 5 T cell receptor beta chains below was sequenced from the same sample in a study of cytomegalovirus exposure and HLA in healthy donors. Primers: 60 Vbeta forward and 13 Jbeta reverse. This table comes from immunoSEQ multiplex PCR, and its TCRdb copy is limited to in-frame clones, with some not included. The sample lists about 140,000 clones, around 78% occurring once. Sample: PBMCs. Receptors originate from a woman between 18 and 29 years old in good health and CMV-seropositive.

The chain uses TRBV30 and TRBJ1-2, with TRBD1 matching over 9 bases. This CDR3 has 13 amino acids. V lost 1 base and J lost 9; bases outside the gene matches: 6. Germline CDR1 is GTSNPN and CDR2 is SVGIG (reference sequence). The CDR3 is CAWSDGQGRSYTF. DNA of the CDR3: TGTGCCTGGAGTGATGGACAGGGGAGAAGCTACACCTTC.

The rearrangement joins TRBV5-1 to TRBJ1-2, with D possibly TRBD1 on 5 matching bases. This CDR3 comprises 14 residues. CDR1 is SGHRS, CDR2 YFSETQ, per germline. Trimming removed 4 bases at V and 4 bases at J, with 14 bases between. The CDR3 sequence: CASSTTVPGYGYTF. In DNA, the CDR3 is TGCGCCAGCAGCACGACAGTTCCGGGCTATGGCTACACCTTC.

The V gene is TRBV6-1, the J gene TRBJ2-1, with TRBD2 matching over 15 bases. With 4 bases clipped from V and 8 bases from J, the junction kept 12 bases outside the gene matches. CDR1 is MNHNS, CDR2 SASEGT, per germline. The CDR3 extends over 18 amino acids. The CDR3, as DNA: TGTGCCAGCAGTGCAGGGTGGACTAGCGGGGGGGCAGGAGATGAGCAGTTCTTC. Translating it yields CASSAGWTSGGAGDEQFF.

CDR3 nucleotides: TGTGCCAGCAGCTCTAGGACTAGCGGCACAGATACGCAGTATTTT. Protein sequence: CASSSRTSGTDTQYF. V usage is TRBV7-6 and J usage is TRBJ2-3, with TRBD2 identical over 9 bases. In germline, CDR1 is SGHVS, CDR2 FNYEAQ. CDR3 length equals 15 residues. J was trimmed by 1 base and V by 4 bases; bases with no gene match: 3.

This clone has a single count. This chain links TRBV29-1 with TRBJ1-1, with 7 nucleotides matching TRBD1. The CDR3 loop spans 11 amino acids. V lost 5 bases to trimming and J lost 12 bases; unmatched junction nucleotides: 9. Germline CDR1 and CDR2: SQVTM and ANQGSEA. CDR3 nucleotide sequence: TGCAGCGTTATACGGGGACAGAAGCCTTTCTTT. The encoded protein is CSVIRGQKPFF.